Presented here are 25 T cell receptor beta chains from one specimen sequenced in a study of T cell responses to AZD1222 COVID-19 vaccine (dated by TCRdb to the early 2020s). Libraries were built with the immunoSEQ multiplex PCR assay. TCRdb limited this immuneACCESS table to in-frame rearrangements with V and J called. A share of clones is missing; checked studies link under half to unresolved V genes, and the rest is unexplained. In all, the sample holds about 270,000 clones, and about 94% of those were seen once. Around 0.6% of the sample is in the top ten clones. Read against the paper, the sample's time point label means: about 28 days (+/-7) after the second vaccine dose. This sample comprised peripheral blood, obtained 28 days after the second AZD1222 dose. These receptors were obtained from an adult who received the AZD1222 COVID-19 vaccine.

V usage is TRBV27 and J usage is TRBJ2-2; TRBD1 is a possible D gene (6 bases). CDR3 length equals 16 residues. V was trimmed by 6 bases and J by 3 bases, leaving 17 bases between them. The V gene's germline CDR1 is MNHEY and CDR2 SMNVEV (reference sequence). The CDR3 DNA is TGTGCCAGCAGACTTGTGGGACATCGACACACCGGGGAGCTGTTTTTT. It is translated as CASRLVGHRHTGELFF.

The chain is built from TRBV29-1 and TRBJ2-7, with unresolved D. CDR1 and CDR2 (germline): SQVTM, ANQGSEA. V was pared by 6 bases and J by 0 bases, with 9 bases between. The length of the CDR3 is 12 residues. The chain's CDR3 is CSVLDGSYEQYF. As DNA, the CDR3 is TGCAGCGTGTTGGACGGCTCCTACGAGCAGTACTTC.

J is TRBJ1-2 and V is TRBV2; 7 nucleotides align to TRBD1. Germline V gives CDR1 SNHLY, CDR2 FYNNEI. V was pared by 7 bases and J by 6 bases, with 8 bases of the junction left unmatched. The CDR3 runs 13 residues. The CDR3, as DNA: TGTGCCAGCACCGACAGGGTTAGGGATGGCTACACCTTC. As protein: CASTDRVRDGYTF.

The rearrangement uses TRBV19 and TRBJ1-2; D is unclear. The CDR3 is made up of 13 amino acids. Germline CDR1 is LNHDA and CDR2 is SQIVND (reference sequence). The V and J ends lost 6 bases and 0 bases respectively, with 8 bases between them. This chain's CDR3 is CASSPSANYGYTF. DNA for the CDR3: TGTGCCAGTAGCCCGTCTGCTAACTATGGCTACACCTTC.

In this sample, this clone turned up once. The J gene is TRBJ2-5, the V gene TRBV7-6; 8 bases are a match to TRBD1. V lost 6 bases to trimming and J lost 3 bases; unmatched junction nucleotides: 9. Germline V lookup: CDR1 SGHVS, CDR2 FNYEAQ. The CDR3 has 15 residues. CDR3 sequence (DNA): TGTGCCAGCAGACAAGCAGGACAGGGTGAAGAGACCCAGTACTTC. Its protein product is CASRQAGQGEETQYF.

This clone has only one observation. The V gene is TRBV5-6, the J gene TRBJ2-2; perhaps TRBD2 as D (8 bases). Trimming cost V 0 bases and J 6 bases, with 24 bases left between them. Looked up from germline, CDR1 is SGHDT and CDR2 is YYEEEE. The CDR3 has 19 amino acids. Written as DNA, the CDR3 is TGTGCCAGCAGCTTGGCCTTAGGGGGCGGGAGGACAATCCCCGGGGAGCTGTTTTTT. Its translation: CASSLALGGGRTIPGELFF.

The V call is TRBV2, the J call TRBJ1-2, with 10 bases matching TRBD1. J gave up 8 bases and V 4 bases, and 10 bases lay outside the gene matches. The CDR3 is 15 amino acids. Germline values: CDR1 SNHLY, CDR2 FYNNEI. CDR3 nucleotides: TGTGCCAGCAGTGGACAGGGGGCCTCTTATCAGGGCTACACCTTC. It translates to CASSGQGASYQGYTF.

The chain recombines TRBV7-2 with TRBJ2-2; tentative D call: TRBD1 (6 bases). CDR1 is SGHTA and CDR2 is FQGNSA in the germline V gene. There are 14 residues in the CDR3. V shed 6 bases and J shed 1 base, with 9 bases lying between them. The CDR3 DNA reads TGTGCCAGCAGTTCGGACAGGAACACCGGGGAGCTGTTTTTT. Translated: CASSSDRNTGELFF.

The gene calls are TRBV6-5 and TRBJ2-7, with a possible D match to TRBD1 (5 bases). From germline, CDR1 is MNHEY and CDR2 SVGAGI. The CDR3 has 14 residues. Trimming took off 6 bases at V and 3 bases at J, with 15 bases between the two ends. The DNA for the CDR3 is TGTGCCAGCAGATTACAGGCCAATGACTACGAGCAGTACTTC. This codes for CASRLQANDYEQYF.

This clone was picked up one time. CDR3 sequence reads: CASSTWELGTQYQETQYF. In DNA, the CDR3 is TGTGCCAGCAGTACCTGGGAGTTGGGGACACAGTACCAAGAGACCCAGTACTTC. V is TRBV2 and J is TRBJ2-5; maybe TRBD1 (6 bases). CDR1 SNHLY and CDR2 FYNNEI come from the germline V gene. Trimming took 5 bases from V and 0 from J, leaving 22 bases between them. The CDR3 loop spans 18 amino acids. Looking up the rest from reference TRBV2 and TRBJ2-5 gives the full variable domain: EPEVTQTPSHQVTQMGQEVILRCVPISNHLYFYWYRQILGQKVEFLVSFYNNEISEKSEIFDDQFSVERPDGSNFTLKIRSTKLEDSAMYFCASSTWELGTQYQETQYFGPGTRLLVL.

In this sample, this clone turned up once. This chain links TRBV5-4 with TRBJ1-3, with unresolved D. CDR1 SGHNT and CDR2 YYREEE come from the germline V gene (reference sequence). Trimming took 4 bases from V and 0 from J, leaving 11 bases between them. The CDR3 has 15 residues. CDR3 region: CASSLPPGSGNTIYF. CDR3 nucleotide sequence: TGTGCCAGCAGCCTCCCCCCGGGCTCTGGAAACACCATATATTTT. Using reference TRBV5-4 and TRBJ1-3 for the parts outside the CDR3, the full variable domain is ETGVTQSPTHLIKTRGQQVTLRCSSQSGHNTVSWYQQALGQGPQFIFQYYREEENGRGNFPPRFSGLQFPNYSSELNVNALELDDSALYLCASSLPPGSGNTIYFGEGSWLTVV.

The V call is TRBV7-3, the J call TRBJ1-2, with TRBD1 matching over 8 bases. V gave up 1 base and J gave up 4 bases; unmatched junction bases: 5. Per the germline V gene, CDR1 is SGHTA and CDR2 is FQGTGA. The CDR3 runs 15 residues. The CDR3 region has the DNA TGTGCCAGCAGCTTAAGTTTCGACAGGGGCTATGGCTACACCTTC. Encoded protein: CASSLSFDRGYGYTF.

The genes are TRBV12-3 or TRBV12-4 and TRBJ1-2; weak D call: TRBD1 (6 bases). There are 13 residues in the CDR3. V was cut by 1 base and J by 13 bases, with 16 bases left in between. The chain's CDR3 is CASSLDRQAQGTF. The CDR3 region has the DNA TGTGCCAGCAGTTTAGATCGACAGGCTCAGGGCACCTTC.

The V gene is TRBV7-9, the J gene TRBJ2-7; possibly TRBD1 for D (5 bases). The CDR3 extends over 15 amino acids. Trimming cost V 1 base and J 1 base, with 11 bases left between them. CDR1 is SEHNR, CDR2 FQNEAQ, per germline (reference sequence). The CDR3: CASSLGSGWSYEQYF. The CDR3 coding sequence is TGTGCCAGCAGCTTAGGGTCAGGGTGGTCCTACGAGCAGTACTTC.

The J gene is TRBJ2-7, the V gene TRBV29-1, with D unclear. V was trimmed by 3 bases and J by 0 bases, leaving 6 bases between them. Per germline, CDR1 SQVTM and CDR2 ANQGSEA. CDR3 length: 12 amino acids. The chain's CDR3 is CSVEGSSYEQYF. The CDR3 DNA reads as TGCAGCGTTGAGGGCTCCTCCTACGAGCAGTACTTC.

The V gene is TRBV27, the J gene TRBJ2-7; 7 bases map to TRBD2. From germline, CDR1 is MNHEY and CDR2 SMNVEV (reference sequence). With V trimmed by 6 bases and J by 1 base, 3 bases remained unmatched. CDR3 length equals 13 residues. The CDR3 is CASSPGGSYEQYF. The CDR3 DNA follows: TGTGCCAGCAGCCCGGGAGGTTCCTACGAGCAGTACTTC.

The chain employs TRBV2 and TRBJ2-7; D is ambiguous. V was trimmed by 5 bases and J by 2 bases, leaving 16 bases between them. From germline, CDR1 is SNHLY and CDR2 FYNNEI. CDR3 length: 15 amino acids. CDR3 nucleotide sequence: TGTGCCAGCAGTCTTCCCCGGACGCTAACCTACGAGCAGTACTTC. As protein: CASSLPRTLTYEQYF.

The chain combines TRBV7-9 with TRBJ1-4; tentatively, D is TRBD1 (6 bases). This CDR3 has 13 amino acids. V dropped 4 bases and J dropped 6 bases, with 9 bases sitting between them. CDR1 is SEHNR, CDR2 FQNEAQ, per germline (reference sequence). The CDR3 spells CASSSWTDEKLFF. As DNA, the CDR3 is TGTGCCAGCAGCTCATGGACAGATGAAAAACTGTTTTTT.

The rearrangement uses TRBV7-8 and TRBJ1-5, with 12 positions matching TRBD1. V lost 4 bases, J lost 0 bases, and 7 bases stayed unmatched. CDR1 is SGHVS and CDR2 is FQNEAQ in the germline V gene. The CDR3 has 18 residues. DNA for the CDR3: TGTGCCAGCAGCTGGGGACAGGGGGCCTTGGTTAGCAATCAGCCCCAGCATTTT. Translated, it gives CASSWGQGALVSNQPQHF.

The V and J genes are TRBV7-2 and TRBJ1-6, with 9 positions matching TRBD1. V dropped 5 bases and J dropped 9; count of bases not matched to a gene: 5. Germline V gene lookup returns CDR1 SGHTA and CDR2 FQGNSA. The CDR3 is 14 amino acids. CDR3 in amino acids: CASSLQGAGSPLHF. CDR3 bases: TGTGCCAGCAGCCTACAGGGGGCAGGTTCACCCCTCCACTTT.

The chain joins TRBV9 to TRBJ2-2; D assignment may be TRBD1 or TRBD2 (5 bases each). V was trimmed by 7 bases and J by 1 base, leaving 8 bases between them. CDR3 length: 13 amino acids. The germline CDR1 and CDR2 sequences are SGDLS and YYNGEE. The CDR3 coding sequence is TGTGCCAGCGGGACGGAGAACACCGGGGAGCTGTTTTTT. Translating gives CASGTENTGELFF.

The V and J genes are TRBV3-1 (or the pseudogene TRBV3-2) and TRBJ2-7; TRBD2 might be the D (6 bases). Germline assignment: CDR1 LGHDT and CDR2 YNNKEL (reference sequence). With 6 bases removed from V and 3 bases from J, the gap between germline ends came to 15 bases. The CDR3 covers 14 residues. This CDR3 is CASSRDSGVYEQYF. For the CDR3, the DNA is TGTGCCAGCAGTCGGGACTCTGGGGTCTACGAGCAGTACTTC.

The V gene is TRBV9, the J gene TRBJ1-6, with D tentatively TRBD1 (5 bases). Trimming stripped 0 bases from V and 4 bases from J, with 14 bases between. This CDR3 contains 17 residues. CDR1 is SGDLS and CDR2 is YYNGEE in the germline V gene. CDR3 in DNA: TGTGCCAGCAGCGTAGAGGTGACAGCTAGTTATAATTCACCCCTCCACTTT. Its protein product is CASSVEVTASYNSPLHF.

V usage is TRBV25-1 and J usage is TRBJ2-7, with TRBD1 as a possible D gene (6 bases). V lost 5 bases, J lost 5 bases, and 10 bases lay in between. The CDR3 length is 12 residues. Germline-derived CDR1 and CDR2 are MGHDK and SYGVNS. CDR3 sequence (DNA): TGTGCCAGCAGTTCACAGGGCCACGAGCAGTACTTC. Its protein product is CASSSQGHEQYF.

This clone has a single count. This rearrangement joins TRBV28 to TRBJ2-2; 9 bases fit TRBD1. V lost 8 bases, J lost 4 bases, and 8 bases stayed unmatched. Germline loops: CDR1 MDHEN, CDR2 SYDVKM. This CDR3 has 15 amino acids. CDR3 protein: CASWPGQGGTGELFF. CDR3 nucleotide sequence: TGTGCCAGCTGGCCGGGACAGGGAGGCACCGGGGAGCTGTTTTTT.